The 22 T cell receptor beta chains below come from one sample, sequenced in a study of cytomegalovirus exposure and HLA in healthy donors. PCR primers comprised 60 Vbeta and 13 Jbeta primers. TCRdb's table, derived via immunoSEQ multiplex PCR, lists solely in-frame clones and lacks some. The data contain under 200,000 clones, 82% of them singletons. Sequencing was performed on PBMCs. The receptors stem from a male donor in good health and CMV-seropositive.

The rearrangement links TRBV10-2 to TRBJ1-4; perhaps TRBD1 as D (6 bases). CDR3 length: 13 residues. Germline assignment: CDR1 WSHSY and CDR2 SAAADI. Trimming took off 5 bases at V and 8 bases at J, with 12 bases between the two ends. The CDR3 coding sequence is TGCGCCAGCAGTCCACAGGGAAACGAAAAACTGTTTTTT. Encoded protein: CASSPQGNEKLFF.

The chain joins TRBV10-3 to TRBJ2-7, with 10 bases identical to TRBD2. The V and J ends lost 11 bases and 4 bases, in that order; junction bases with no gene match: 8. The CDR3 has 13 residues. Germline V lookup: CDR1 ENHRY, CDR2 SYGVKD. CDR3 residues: CAAKAGGEYEQYF. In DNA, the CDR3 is TGTGCCGCCAAAGCGGGAGGGGAGTACGAGCAGTACTTC.

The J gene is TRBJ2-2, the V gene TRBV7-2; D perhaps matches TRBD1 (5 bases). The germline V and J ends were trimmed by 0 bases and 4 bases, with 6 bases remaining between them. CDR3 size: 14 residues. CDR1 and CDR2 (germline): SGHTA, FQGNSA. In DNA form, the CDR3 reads TGTGCCAGCAGCTTAGCCAGGGTCACCGGGGAGCTGTTTTTT. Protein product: CASSLARVTGELFF.

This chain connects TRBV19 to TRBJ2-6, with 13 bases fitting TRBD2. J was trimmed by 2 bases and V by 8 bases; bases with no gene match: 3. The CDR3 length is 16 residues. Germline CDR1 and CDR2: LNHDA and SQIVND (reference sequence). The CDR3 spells CASRTSGSTGANVLTF. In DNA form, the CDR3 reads TGTGCCAGTCGGACTAGCGGGAGTACTGGGGCCAACGTCCTGACTTTC.

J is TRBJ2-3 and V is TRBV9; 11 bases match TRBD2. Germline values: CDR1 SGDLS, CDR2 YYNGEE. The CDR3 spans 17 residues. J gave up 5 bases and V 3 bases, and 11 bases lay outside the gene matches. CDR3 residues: CASSENLAGGLRDTQYF. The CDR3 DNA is TGTGCCAGCAGCGAAAATCTAGCGGGAGGCCTCCGAGATACGCAGTATTTT.

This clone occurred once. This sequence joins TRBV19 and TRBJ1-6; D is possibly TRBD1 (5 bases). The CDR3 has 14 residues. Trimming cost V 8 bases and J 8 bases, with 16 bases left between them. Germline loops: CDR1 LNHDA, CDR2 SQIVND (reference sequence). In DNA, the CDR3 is TGTGCCAGTGGTCCTTTTGCGGGGGATTCACCCCTCCACTTT. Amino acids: CASGPFAGDSPLHF. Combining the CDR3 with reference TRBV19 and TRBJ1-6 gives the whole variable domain DGGITQSPKYLFRKEGQNVTLSCEQNLNHDAMYWYRQDPGQGLRLIYYSQIVNDFQKGDIAEGYSVSREKKESFPLTVTSAQKNPTAFYLCASGPFAGDSPLHFGNGTRLTVT.

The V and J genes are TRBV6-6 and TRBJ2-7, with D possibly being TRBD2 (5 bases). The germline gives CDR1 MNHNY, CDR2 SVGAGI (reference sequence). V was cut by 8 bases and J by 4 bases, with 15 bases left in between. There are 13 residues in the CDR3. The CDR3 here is CASAMWRAYEQYF. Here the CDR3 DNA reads TGTGCCAGCGCAATGTGGCGGGCTTACGAGCAGTACTTC.

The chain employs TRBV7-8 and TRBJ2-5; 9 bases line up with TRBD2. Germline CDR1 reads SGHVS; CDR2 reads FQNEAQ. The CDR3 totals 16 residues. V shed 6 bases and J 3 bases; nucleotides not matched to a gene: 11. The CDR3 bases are TGTGCCAGCAGGGCACGGACTGTAGCGGGGGAAGAGACCCAGTACTTC. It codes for CASRARTVAGEETQYF.

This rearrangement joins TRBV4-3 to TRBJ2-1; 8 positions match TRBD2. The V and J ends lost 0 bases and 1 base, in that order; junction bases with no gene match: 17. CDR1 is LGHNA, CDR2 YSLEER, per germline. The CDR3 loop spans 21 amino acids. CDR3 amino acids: CASSQDSRTSHHGSSYNEQFF. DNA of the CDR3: TGCGCCAGCAGCCAAGACAGCCGGACTAGCCACCATGGGAGTTCCTACAATGAGCAGTTCTTC.

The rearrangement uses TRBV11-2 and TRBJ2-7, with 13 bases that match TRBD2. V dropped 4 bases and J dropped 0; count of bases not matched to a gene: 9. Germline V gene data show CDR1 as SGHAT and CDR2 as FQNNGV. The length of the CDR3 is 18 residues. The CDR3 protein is CASSSPGLAGAVSYEQYF. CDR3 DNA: TGTGCCAGCAGCTCCCCTGGACTAGCGGGGGCCGTCTCCTACGAGCAGTACTTC.

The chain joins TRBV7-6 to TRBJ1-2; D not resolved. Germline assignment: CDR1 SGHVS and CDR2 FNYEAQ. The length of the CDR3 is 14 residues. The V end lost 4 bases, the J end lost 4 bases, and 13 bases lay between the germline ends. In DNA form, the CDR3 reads TGTGCCAGCAGCTCTGGCACGCGGGGCTATGGCTACACCTTC. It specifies CASSSGTRGYGYTF.

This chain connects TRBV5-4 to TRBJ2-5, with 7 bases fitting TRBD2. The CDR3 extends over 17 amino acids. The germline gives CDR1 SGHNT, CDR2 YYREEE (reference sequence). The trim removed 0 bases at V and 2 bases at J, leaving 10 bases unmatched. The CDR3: CASSLGWLAVGQETQYF. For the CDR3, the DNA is TGTGCCAGCAGCTTGGGGTGGCTAGCGGTCGGACAAGAGACCCAGTACTTC.

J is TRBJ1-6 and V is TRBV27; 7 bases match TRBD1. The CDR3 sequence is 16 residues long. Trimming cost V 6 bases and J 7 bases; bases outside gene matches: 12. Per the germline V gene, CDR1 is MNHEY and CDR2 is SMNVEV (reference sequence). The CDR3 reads CASRELGGAGNSPLHF. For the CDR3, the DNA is TGTGCCAGCAGGGAGTTAGGGGGCGCCGGGAATTCACCCCTCCACTTT.

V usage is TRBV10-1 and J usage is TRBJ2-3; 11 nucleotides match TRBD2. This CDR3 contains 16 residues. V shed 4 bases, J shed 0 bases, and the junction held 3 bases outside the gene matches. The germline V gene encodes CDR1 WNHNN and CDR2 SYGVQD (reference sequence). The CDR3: CASSGLAGPSTDTQYF. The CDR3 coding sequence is TGCGCCAGCAGTGGACTAGCGGGACCCAGCACAGATACGCAGTATTTT.

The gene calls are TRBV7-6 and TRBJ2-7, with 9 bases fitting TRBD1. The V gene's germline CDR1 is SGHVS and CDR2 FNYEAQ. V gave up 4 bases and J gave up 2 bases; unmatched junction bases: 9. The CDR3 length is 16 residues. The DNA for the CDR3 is TGTGCCAGCAGCTCTGGGGGGGGACAGGGCACCTACGAGCAGTACTTC. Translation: CASSSGGGQGTYEQYF. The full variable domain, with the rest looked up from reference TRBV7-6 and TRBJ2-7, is GAGVSQSPRYKVTKRGQDVALRCDPISGHVSLYWYRQALGQGPEFLTYFNYEAQQDKSGLPNDRFSAERPEGSISTLTIQRTEQRDSAMYRCASSSGGGQGTYEQYFGPGTRLTVT.

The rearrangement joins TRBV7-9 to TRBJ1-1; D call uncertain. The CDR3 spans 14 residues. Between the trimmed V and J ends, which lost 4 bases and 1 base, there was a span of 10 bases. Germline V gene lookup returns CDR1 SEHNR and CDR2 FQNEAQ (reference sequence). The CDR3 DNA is TGTGCCAGCAGCTCTTTAGCGGGGAACACTGAAGCTTTCTTT. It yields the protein CASSSLAGNTEAFF.

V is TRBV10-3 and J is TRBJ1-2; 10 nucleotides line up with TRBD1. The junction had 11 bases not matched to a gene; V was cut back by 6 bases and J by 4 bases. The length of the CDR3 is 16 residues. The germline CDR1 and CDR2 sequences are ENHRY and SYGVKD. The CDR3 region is CAISHSGTGVIYGYTF. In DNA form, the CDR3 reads TGTGCCATCAGCCACTCCGGGACAGGGGTAATCTATGGCTACACCTTC.

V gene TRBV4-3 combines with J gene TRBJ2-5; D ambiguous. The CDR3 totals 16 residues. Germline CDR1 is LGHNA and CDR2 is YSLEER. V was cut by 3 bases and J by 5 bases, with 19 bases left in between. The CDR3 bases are TGCGCCAGCAGCCAGGAGCCGACGGCTGTCCGGGAGACCCAGTACTTC. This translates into CASSQEPTAVRETQYF.

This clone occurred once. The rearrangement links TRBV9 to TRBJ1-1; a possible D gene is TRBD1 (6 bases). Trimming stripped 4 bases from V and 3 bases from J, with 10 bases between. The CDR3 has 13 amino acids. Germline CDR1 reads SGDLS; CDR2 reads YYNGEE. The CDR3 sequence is CASSLAGDTEAFF. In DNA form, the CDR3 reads TGTGCCAGCAGCCTCGCAGGGGACACTGAAGCTTTCTTT.

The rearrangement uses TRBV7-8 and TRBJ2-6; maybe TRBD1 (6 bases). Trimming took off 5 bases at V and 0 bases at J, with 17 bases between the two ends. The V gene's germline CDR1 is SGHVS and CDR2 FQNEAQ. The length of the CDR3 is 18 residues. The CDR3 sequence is CASSPLQGMRSGANVLTF. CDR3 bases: TGTGCCAGCAGCCCCCTACAGGGAATGCGCTCTGGGGCCAACGTCCTGACTTTC.

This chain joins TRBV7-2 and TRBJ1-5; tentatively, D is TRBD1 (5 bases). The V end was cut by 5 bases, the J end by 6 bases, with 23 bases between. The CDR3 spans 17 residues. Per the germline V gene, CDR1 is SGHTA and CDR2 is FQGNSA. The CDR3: CASSPPGGSGGTQPQHF. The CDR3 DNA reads TGTGCCAGCAGCCCACCGGGGGGGTCGGGGGGGACTCAGCCCCAGCATTTT.

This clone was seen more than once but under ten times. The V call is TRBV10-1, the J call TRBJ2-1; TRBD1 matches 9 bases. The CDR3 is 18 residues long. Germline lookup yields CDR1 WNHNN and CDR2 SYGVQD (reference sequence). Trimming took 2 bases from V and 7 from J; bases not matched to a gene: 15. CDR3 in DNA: TGCGCCAGCAGTGAGCCCCCCCCCAGGGACAGGGAGTGGAATGAGCAGTTCTTC. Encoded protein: CASSEPPPRDREWNEQFF.